The next 16 T cell receptor gamma chains were all read from a single sample in a study of gamma delta lymphoproliferative disorders and STAT genes. TCRdb fed the multiplex PCR reads into CATT to redo clone calling. Here the sample spans roughly 1,600 gamma-chain clones, roughly a tenth being singletons. Sequencing used genomic DNA taken from PBMCs of patients and controls. The sequencing sample was made of blood. These receptors all stem from a human donor in good health.

In its sample, this clone ranks as medium-sized. It is unclear where the CDR3 begins or ends on the DNA, so no DNA is shown, and the CDR3 is as TCRdb lists it. The V gene is TRGV11; the J gene was not called. TRGV11 is an ORF for which the function is uncertain. The CDR3 numbers 16 amino acids, ends counted. CDR3 in amino acids: CTTVPAGFTRDYKKLF.

Details on this clone: No DNA is shown, since the ends of the CDR3 on it are uncertain; the CDR3 is the one TCRdb lists. The CDR3 loop reads CTTVPAGGSDWIKTF. The J gene is uncalled and the V gene is TRGV11. TRGV11 carries the ORF label, with uncertain function. The CDR3 length equals 15 residues, ends included.

By share, this clone counts as large (0.1 to 1%). The CDR3 is CATWDSPLNYYKKLF. The CDR3 nucleotides read TGTGCCACCTGGGATAGCCCATTGAATTATTATAAGAAACTCTTT. J is TRGJ1 or TRGJ2 and V is TRGV8. The J gene was missing in TCRdb and was found by matching the end of the DNA to germline. CDR1 and CDR2 (germline): VENAVY, YDSYNSRV. V dropped 1 base and J dropped 0; count of bases not matched to a gene: 6. The CDR3 consists of 15 residues.

This clone is labeled medium-sized. This sequence joins TRGV3 and TRGJ1 or TRGJ2. Because TCRdb records no J gene, it was assigned here through a match of the DNA to germline. V lost 1 base, J lost 5 bases, and 5 bases stayed unmatched. This CDR3 has 13 amino acids. From germline, CDR1 is VTNTFY and CDR2 YDVSTARD (reference sequence). In DNA, the CDR3 is TGTGCCACCTGGGACAGCCCTCATTATAAGAAACTCTTT. It translates to CATWDSPHYKKLF.

By frequency in the sample, this clone is medium-sized (0.01 to 0.1%). This sequence joins TRGV2 and TRGJP2. The J gene was not available in TCRdb and was assigned here by matching the DNA to germline segments. Germline CDR1 EGSNGY, CDR2 YDSYNSKV. The CDR3 length is 16 residues. V lost 0 bases, J lost 2 bases, and 6 bases stayed unmatched. In DNA, the CDR3 is TGTGCCACCTGGGACGGGCTTTGGAGTAGTGATTGGATCAAGACGTTT. This encodes CATWDGLWSSDWIKTF.

This clone has just a few counts. The chain uses TRGV8 and TRGJ1 or TRGJ2. In the absence of a J gene in TCRdb, the DNA was matched to germline to assign it here. CDR1 and CDR2 from the germline V gene are VENAVY and YDSYNSRV. After removal of 5 bases from V and 4 bases from J, the junction contained 2 bases not matched to a gene. The CDR3 loop spans 11 amino acids. Here the CDR3 reads CATWGYYKKLF. CDR3 sequence (DNA): TGTGCCACCTGGGGCTATTATAAGAAACTCTTT.

This clone was detected only a few times. The rearrangement joins TRGV9 to TRGJP. TCRdb leaves out the J gene; it was filled in here by matching the DNA to germline. The CDR3 is made up of 18 amino acids. V gave up 2 bases and J gave up 4 bases; unmatched junction bases: 8. Germline V gene lookup returns CDR1 GITISATS and CDR2 ISYDGTV (reference sequence). CDR3 loop: CALWEAGPQELGKKIKVF. The DNA for the CDR3 is TGTGCCTTGTGGGAGGCCGGCCCCCAAGAGTTGGGCAAAAAAATCAAGGTATTT.

This clone has more than one count but fewer than ten. In the same sample, other DNA sequences code for this CDR3. V usage is TRGV11 and J usage is TRGJ1 or TRGJ2. The J gene, absent from TCRdb, was called here by matching the DNA to germline. TRGV11 is reported as an ORF; its role is uncertain. CDR3 length: 13 residues. The V segment lost 5 bases and the J segment 6 bases; nucleotides outside the gene matches: 7. The CDR3 nucleotides are TGTGCCTGCTGGATTAAGTGGCTTTATAAGAAACTCTTT. As protein: CACWIKWLYKKLF.

By share, this clone ranks as medium-sized. V and J are TRGV11 and TRGJP2. As TCRdb names no J gene, one was assigned here on the basis of a DNA match to germline. TRGV11 is sorted into the ORF group, with uncertain function. J lost 3 bases, V lost 0 bases, and 4 bases had no gene match. CDR3 length equals 16 residues. DNA of the CDR3: TGTGCCTGCTGGATTAGGCACTTCGGTAGTGATTGGATCAAGACGTTT. Translated, it gives CACWIRHFGSDWIKTF.

This clone is termed medium-sized. Here the CDR3 DNA reads TGTGCCACCTGGGACAGGCCCTCAGTCCTGGAATATAAGAAACTCTTT. Amino acids: CATWDRPSVLEYKKLF. The chain joins TRGV3 to TRGJ1 or TRGJ2. TCRdb gives no J gene; it was assigned here by matching the DNA to germline. The germline gives CDR1 VTNTFY, CDR2 YDVSTARD (reference sequence). V was clipped by 0 bases and J by 7 bases; unmatched bases: 15. The CDR3 runs 16 residues.

This clone is medium-sized in the sample. The sample holds other DNA sequences that translate to the same CDR3. The chain uses TRGV9 and TRGJP. Since TCRdb gives no J gene, matching the DNA to germline was used here to assign it. The V and J ends lost 0 bases and 6 bases, in that order; junction bases with no gene match: 2. Germline loops: CDR1 GITISATS, CDR2 ISYDGTV (reference sequence). The CDR3 spans 16 residues. The CDR3 spells CALWEVRELGKKIKVF. CDR3 sequence (DNA): TGTGCCTTGTGGGAGGTGCGAGAGTTGGGCAAAAAAATCAAGGTATTT.

Ten or more counts support this clone. The V call is TRGV9, the J call TRGJP. The J gene comes from matching the DNA to germline here; TCRdb lacks it. The CDR3 spans 17 residues. Germline V gives CDR1 GITISATS, CDR2 ISYDGTV (reference sequence). V was clipped by 2 bases and J by 7 bases; unmatched bases: 8. This CDR3 is CALWEARGELGKKIKVF. DNA for the CDR3: TGTGCCTTGTGGGAGGCAAGGGGGGAGTTGGGCAAAAAAATCAAGGTATTT.

Within the sample, this clone is large. The chain employs TRGV10 and TRGJP1. TCRdb supplies no J gene; here it was assigned by aligning the nucleotide sequence to germline. TRGV10 is identified as an open reading frame with a role that is uncertain. Germline trimming cut 8 bases from V and 0 bases from J; bases unmatched to any gene: 13. The CDR3 sequence is 17 residues long. The CDR3 loop reads CAAWALGRNTTGWFKIF. Written as DNA, the CDR3 is TGTGCTGCGTGGGCCCTGGGACGGAATACCACTGGTTGGTTCAAGATATTT.

The table lists this clone with a few counts. TCRdb's entry gives the protein of a much larger clone, which mismatches this DNA's translation at residue 5, likely from a read error; the protein reported here is translated from the DNA. The CDR3 nucleotides are TGTGCCACCTGGGGCAGAAAGAGTGGGGGAACCACTGGTTGGTTCAAGATATTT. This gives the protein CATWGRKSGGTTGWFKIF. The chain has TRGV3 and TRGJP1. Assignment of the J gene here rests on matching the DNA to germline, because TCRdb gives none. Germline-derived CDR1 and CDR2 are VTNTFY and YDVSTARD (reference sequence). This CDR3 comprises 18 residues. J gave up 2 bases and V 5 bases, and 17 bases lay outside the gene matches.

Judged by abundance, this clone is medium-sized (0.01 to 0.1%). The chain carries TRGV2 and TRGJP1. The J gene is not listed in TCRdb, so it was assigned here from a DNA match to germline. The CDR3 has 12 residues. Germline loops: CDR1 EGSNGY, CDR2 YDSYNSKV. Losses at the gene ends were 9 bases for V and 10 bases for J; bases not matched to a gene: 11. The CDR3 loop reads CATPGQDWFKIF. CDR3 in DNA: TGTGCCACCCCCGGTCAGGATTGGTTCAAGATATTT.

This clone was counted only a few times. A much larger clone lies a single base off, so this may be a read error. Other DNA sequences of this sample code for an identical CDR3. V and J are TRGV2 and TRGJ1 or TRGJ2. TCRdb leaves out the J gene; it was filled in here by matching the DNA to germline. Germline loops: CDR1 EGSNGY, CDR2 YDSYNSKV. J was trimmed by 12 bases and V by 1 base; bases with no gene match: 9. CDR3 size: 12 residues. CDR3 sequence: CATWDGPPMKLF. In DNA form, the CDR3 reads TGTGCCACCTGGGACGGCCCCCCCATGAAACTCTTT.